Presented here are 24 T cell receptor beta chains from one specimen sequenced in a study of blood T cell repertoires in COVID-19. TCRdb's copy holds only in-frame clones and misses some; the assay was immunoSEQ multiplex PCR. The table lists 65,000 to 85,000 clones, more than 70% of them singletons. The sample comprised peripheral blood. Source of these receptors: a human donor in a cohort sampled during active COVID-19.

This chain uses TRBV15 with TRBJ1-5; D is undetermined. V dropped 0 bases and J dropped 6 bases, with 6 bases sitting between them. This CDR3 is built from 13 residues. Germline V gene sequence: CDR1 LNHNV, CDR2 YYDKDF (reference sequence). The CDR3 DNA is TGTGCCACCAGCAGAGATCGAGGTCAGCCCCAGCATTTT. It yields the protein CATSRDRGQPQHF.

J is TRBJ2-2 and V is TRBV6-2 or TRBV6-3; 8 bases are a match to TRBD2. CDR3 size: 17 residues. The germline V gene encodes CDR1 MNHEY and CDR2 SVGEGT. V lost 0 bases, J lost 6 bases, and 9 bases stayed unmatched. The CDR3 DNA sequence: TGTGCCAGCAGTTACTCGACCGGGCGGGGGGACTCCGGGGAGCTGTTTTTT. Translation gives CASSYSTGRGDSGELFF.

The J gene is TRBJ2-3, the V gene TRBV7-8; D remains unclear. The CDR3 loop spans 12 amino acids. The V and J ends lost 5 bases and 2 bases respectively, with 5 bases between them. Looked up from germline, CDR1 is SGHVS and CDR2 is FQNEAQ. CDR3 nucleotide sequence: TGTGCCAGCAGCCGATACACAGATACGCAGTATTTT. This encodes CASSRYTDTQYF. Drawing the rest from reference TRBV7-8 and TRBJ2-3, the complete variable domain is GAGVSQSPRYKVAKRGQDVALRCDPISGHVSLFWYQQALGQGPEFLTYFQNEAQLDKSGLPSDRFFAERPEGSVSTLKIQRTQQEDSAVYLCASSRYTDTQYFGPGTRLTVL.

This chain joins TRBV5-4 and TRBJ1-1, with no clear D. CDR3 length equals 15 residues. Trimming stripped 4 bases from V and 4 bases from J, with 17 bases between. Germline-derived CDR1 and CDR2 are SGHNT and YYREEE (reference sequence). CDR3 sequence: CASSVHVDPGTEAFF. The CDR3 nucleotides read TGTGCCAGCAGCGTTCATGTTGACCCGGGCACTGAAGCTTTCTTT. Full variable domain (remainder filled in from reference TRBV5-4 and TRBJ1-1): ETGVTQSPTHLIKTRGQQVTLRCSSQSGHNTVSWYQQALGQGPQFIFQYYREEENGRGNFPPRFSGLQFPNYSSELNVNALELDDSALYLCASSVHVDPGTEAFFGQGTRLTVV.

CDR3 region: CASSSSYRGVTDYGYTF. The CDR3 nucleotides are TGTGCCAGCAGCTCGAGTTACAGGGGAGTTACGGACTATGGCTACACCTTC. This chain uses TRBV7-8 with TRBJ1-2; 7 bases agree with TRBD1. Germline-derived CDR1 and CDR2 are SGHVS and FQNEAQ. V shed 4 bases and J 3 bases; nucleotides not matched to a gene: 14. CDR3 length: 17 amino acids.

V and J are TRBV29-1 and TRBJ1-2; the match to TRBD1 covers 7 bases. CDR1 SQVTM and CDR2 ANQGSEA come from the germline V gene. The CDR3 sequence is 15 residues long. J lost 3 bases, V lost 6 bases, and 13 bases had no gene match. The CDR3 DNA reads as TGCAGCGTGGTCCCGACAGGGAAAAATGACTATGGCTACACCTTC. It specifies CSVVPTGKNDYGYTF.

V gene TRBV2 combines with J gene TRBJ1-4, with D maybe TRBD1 (5 bases). There are 15 residues in the CDR3. The V and J ends lost 4 bases and 0 bases respectively, with 9 bases between them. Germline loops: CDR1 SNHLY, CDR2 FYNNEI. CDR3 residues: CASSAGRATNEKLFF. In DNA, the CDR3 is TGTGCCAGCAGTGCAGGGAGGGCAACTAATGAAAAACTGTTTTTT.

The gene calls are TRBV5-1 and TRBJ2-3; 10 positions agree with TRBD2. Germline CDR1 reads SGHRS; CDR2 reads YFSETQ. V was clipped by 3 bases and J by 4 bases; unmatched bases: 5. This CDR3 has 15 residues. The DNA of the CDR3 is TGCGCCAGCAGCTACACTAGCGGGGTATCAGATACGCAGTATTTT. It encodes CASSYTSGVSDTQYF.

The rearrangement uses TRBV28 and TRBJ2-3, with 10 bases that match TRBD1. Unmatched junction bases numbered 8, after V lost 7 bases and J lost 4 bases. Germline V gene data show CDR1 as MDHEN and CDR2 as SYDVKM. The CDR3 is 15 residues long. As DNA, the CDR3 is TGTGCCAGCATTGACAGGGGGCGCATTCCAGATACGCAGTATTTT. It codes for CASIDRGRIPDTQYF. Combining the CDR3 with reference TRBV28 and TRBJ2-3 gives the whole variable domain DVKVTQSSRYLVKRTGEKVFLECVQDMDHENMFWYRQDPGLGLRLIYFSYDVKMKEKGDIPEGYSVSREKKERFSLILESASTNQTSMYLCASIDRGRIPDTQYFGPGTRLTVL.

This clone showed up just once. V gene TRBV9 combines with J gene TRBJ1-2; unclear D gene. CDR1 is SGDLS, CDR2 YYNGEE, per germline. V lost 3 bases and J lost 4, with 19 bases in between. The CDR3 totals 16 residues. DNA of the CDR3: TGTGCCAGCAGCGGCTCGACCAGGATCATTAGCTATGGCTACACCTTC. This translates into CASSGSTRIISYGYTF.

This chain links TRBV2 with TRBJ2-5; D is ambiguous. V lost 3 bases and J 5 bases, leaving 10 bases between the germline ends. Germline CDR1 is SNHLY and CDR2 is FYNNEI. The length of the CDR3 is 13 residues. In DNA, the CDR3 is TGTGCCAGCAGTGATTTTTCGCGGGAGACCCAGTACTTC. Translating it yields CASSDFSRETQYF.

CDR3 nucleotides: TGCGCCAGCAGCTTGAGGGGGTATGGCGGTAGGGAGACCCAGTACTTC. Amino acids: CASSLRGYGGRETQYF. This chain links TRBV5-1 with TRBJ2-5; D perhaps matches TRBD1 (6 bases). The CDR3 is 16 residues long. V was shortened by 1 base and J by 5 bases, with 18 bases between the two germline ends. CDR1 and CDR2 (germline): SGHRS, YFSETQ.

Remarks on this clone: The sample has other DNA sequences that encode this CDR3 too. The chain is built from TRBV27 and TRBJ1-5; D might be TRBD1 (5 bases). From germline, CDR1 is MNHEY and CDR2 SMNVEV (reference sequence). Between the trimmed V and J ends, which lost 0 bases and 1 base, there was a span of 13 bases. The CDR3 loop spans 17 amino acids. CDR3 sequence reads: CASSLSGGGGSNQPQHF. CDR3 nucleotide sequence: TGTGCCAGCAGTTTATCGGGCGGGGGGGGGAGCAATCAGCCCCAGCATTTT.

The gene calls are TRBV28 and TRBJ1-5; 8 nucleotides agree with TRBD1. V gave up 6 bases and J gave up 6 bases; unmatched junction bases: 10. This CDR3 comprises 15 residues. Germline V gene data show CDR1 as MDHEN and CDR2 as SYDVKM. This chain's CDR3 is CASSLDRGRSQPQHF. The CDR3 DNA follows: TGTGCCAGCAGCCTCGACAGGGGAAGGAGTCAGCCCCAGCATTTT.

The gene calls are TRBV10-3 and TRBJ1-1; the match to TRBD1 covers 9 bases. Trimming took 4 bases from V and 6 from J; bases not matched to a gene: 6. Germline assignment: CDR1 ENHRY and CDR2 SYGVKD. The CDR3 runs to 14 residues. The CDR3 DNA reads TGTGCCATCAGTGTCGGGACAGGGCGCGCTGAAGCTTTCTTT. Amino acid sequence: CAISVGTGRAEAFF.

The V and J genes are TRBV4-1 and TRBJ1-2, with D tentatively TRBD1 (6 bases). Trimming stripped 0 bases from V and 0 bases from J, with 20 bases between. The CDR3 extends over 19 amino acids. Germline V gene sequence: CDR1 MGHRA, CDR2 YSYEKL. The CDR3 DNA reads as TGCGCCAGCAGCCAAGATTATATTTTTCCGGGGACACCTAACTATGGCTACACCTTC. Translation gives CASSQDYIFPGTPNYGYTF.

A single count supports this clone. The chain has TRBV27 and TRBJ1-1; TRBD1 might be the D (5 bases). Germline CDR1 MNHEY, CDR2 SMNVEV (reference sequence). Between the trimmed V and J ends, which lost 6 bases and 7 bases, there was a span of 9 bases. The CDR3 is made up of 11 amino acids. In DNA, the CDR3 is TGTGCCAGCAGCCCCGACAGTGAAGCTTTCTTT. Translation: CASSPDSEAFF.

The chain joins TRBV7-8 to TRBJ1-1; perhaps TRBD1 as D (5 bases). This CDR3 contains 17 residues. The germline V gene encodes CDR1 SGHVS and CDR2 FQNEAQ. V lost 0 bases to trimming and J lost 0 bases, with 14 bases between them. CDR3 residues: CASSLAQITGLNTEAFF. DNA of the CDR3: TGTGCCAGCAGCTTAGCGCAAATTACAGGCCTGAACACTGAAGCTTTCTTT.

This clone was recorded a few times. The chain carries TRBV6-5 and TRBJ1-1; D ambiguous. V lost 7 bases, J lost 5 bases, and 14 bases lay in between. Germline V gene sequence: CDR1 MNHEY, CDR2 SVGAGI. The CDR3 extends over 13 amino acids. CDR3 nucleotides: TGTGCCAGCAATAACCCCCTGAGGACTGAAGCTTTCTTT. This gives the protein CASNNPLRTEAFF.

The gene calls are TRBV18 and TRBJ2-3; 7 bases match TRBD1. V shed 0 bases, J shed 0 bases, and the junction held 3 bases outside the gene matches. CDR3 length equals 16 residues. Germline V gives CDR1 KGHSH, CDR2 LQKENI. The CDR3 loop is CASSPPQGSSTDTQYF. The CDR3 coding sequence is TGTGCCAGCTCACCACCACAGGGGAGTAGCACAGATACGCAGTATTTT.

V is TRBV3-1 (or the pseudogene TRBV3-2) and J is TRBJ2-7, with no clear D. The CDR3 runs to 12 residues. With 3 bases removed from V and 4 bases from J, the gap between germline ends came to 7 bases. Per the germline V gene, CDR1 is LGHDT and CDR2 is YNNKEL (reference sequence). CDR3 loop: CASSQVRYEQYF. CDR3 coding DNA: TGTGCCAGCAGCCAGGTTCGGTACGAGCAGTACTTC.

The V call is TRBV2, the J call TRBJ1-5; a possible D gene is TRBD1 (6 bases). This CDR3 contains 15 residues. Per germline, CDR1 SNHLY and CDR2 FYNNEI. Trimming stripped 11 bases from V and 3 bases from J, with 20 bases between. This chain's CDR3 is CAGNQRQVDNQPQHF. The CDR3 DNA is TGTGCCGGCAACCAAAGACAGGTAGACAATCAGCCCCAGCATTTT.

The V and J genes are TRBV29-1 and TRBJ1-5; 8 bases align to TRBD1. This CDR3 is 14 amino acids long. Germline CDR1 is SQVTM and CDR2 is ANQGSEA. J gave up 4 bases and V 6 bases, and 8 bases lay outside the gene matches. This CDR3 is CSVGTGGHNQPQHF. CDR3 nucleotides: TGCAGCGTAGGCACAGGGGGGCATAATCAGCCCCAGCATTTT. Drawing the rest from reference TRBV29-1 and TRBJ1-5, the complete variable domain is SAVISQKPSRDICQRGTSLTIQCQVDSQVTMMFWYRQQPGQSLTLIATANQGSEATYESGFVIDKFPISRPNLTFSTLTVSNMSPEDSSIYLCSVGTGGHNQPQHFGDGTRLSIL.

This clone has more than one count but fewer than ten. The V and J genes are TRBV6-4 and TRBJ2-1; D gene unclear. Germline V lookup: CDR1 MRHNA, CDR2 SNTAGT. CDR3 size: 14 residues. Trimming pared 4 bases from V and 5 bases from J, leaving 12 bases between. The CDR3 nucleotides read TGTGCCAGCAGTGTTACTAACCTTCACAATGAGCAGTTCTTC. It encodes CASSVTNLHNEQFF.